This is a list of T cell receptor beta chains from one sample in a study of CD8 T cells in ankylosing spondylitis. TCRdb reprocessed the 5' RACE reads via MiXCR and lists one record per CDR3 protein. The data contain under 300,000 distinct CDR3 sequences, about 10% of them seen just once; the ten biggest clones take up approximately 6.6%. Sequenced sample: blood, either unsorted or a sorted T cell fraction (not recorded which). These receptors were obtained from a male donor with ankylosing spondylitis or in good health (not recorded which). CDR3s include the opening cysteine and the closing phenylalanine or tryptophan. D genes are given only for firm matches. Size tells how often a clone was seen (once, few, many) or the class of an expanded clone, and some rows leave it out.

D	J	V	size	DNA	CDR3
-	TRBJ2-1	TRBV5-1	few	TGCGCCAGCAGCGACCCTTACGAGCAGTTCTTC	CASSDPYEQFF
TRBD2	TRBJ2-3	TRBV9	-	TGTGCCAGCAGCGCAGCTACTACTAGCGGGGGTCCAAATACGCAGTATTTT	CASSAATTSGGPNTQYF
-	TRBJ1-5	TRBV12-3/TRBV12-4	many	TGTGCCAGCAGTTTCCGCGATCAGCCCCAGCATTTT	CASSFRDQPQHF
-	TRBJ2-1	TRBV21-1	many	TGTGCCAGCCCCGGGCGGTCGGAGCAATGTGAGCAGTTCTTC	CASPGRSEQCEQFF
-	TRBJ2-3	TRBV5-1	many	TGCGCCAGCAGCGCAAGGACTAGGGGGGGCACAGATACGCAGTATTTT	CASSARTRGGTDTQYF
-	TRBJ2-3	TRBV12-3/TRBV12-4	many	TGTGCCAGCAGTTTACTCCGCCGCGATACGCAGTATTTT	CASSLLRRDTQYF
-	TRBJ2-1	TRBV29-1	-	TGCAGCGTTGAAGGAGGGCGAGTTGGGAATGAGCAGTTCTTC	CSVEGGRVGNEQFF
-	TRBJ1-3	TRBV5-8	-	TGTGCCAGCCTTCGAGGGAATTCTGGAAACACCATATATTTT	CASLRGNSGNTIYF
-	TRBJ2-7	TRBV10-1	-	TGCGCCAGCAGCCCCGGGTCCTTCCACGAGCAGTACTTC	CASSPGSFHEQYF
-	TRBJ2-7	TRBV12-3/TRBV12-4	-	TGTGCCAGCAGCTTTGACGAGGGTTACGAGCAGTACTTC	CASSFDEGYEQYF
-	TRBJ2-1	TRBV9	many	TGTGCCAGCAGCGTAGCTTATTACAATGAGCAGTTCTTC	CASSVAYYNEQFF
-	TRBJ1-3	TRBV28	many	TGTGCCAGCAGTTTATCGGGAGGAGGTCGAAACACCATATATTTT	CASSLSGGGRNTIYF
TRBD2	TRBJ2-3	TRBV7-2	few	TGTGCCAGCAGCTTACAGCGGGGGCGCACAGATACGCAGTATTTT	CASSLQRGRTDTQYF
-	TRBJ1-5	TRBV7-6	many	TGTGCCAGCTTACCGAGCAATCAGCCCCAGCATTTT	CASLPSNQPQHF
-	TRBJ2-1	TRBV28	-	TGTGCCACAGCAACGGCGAATGAGCAGTTCTTC	CATATANEQFF
-	TRBJ1-3	TRBV12-3/TRBV12-4	many	TGTGCCAGCAGGACTAGTGGAAACACCATATATTTT	CASRTSGNTIYF
-	TRBJ1-1	TRBV30	few	TGTGCCTGGAGCGTCGACCCGAACACTGAAGCTTTCTTT	CAWSVDPNTEAFF
-	TRBJ1-1	TRBV5-1	many	TGCGCCAGCAGCCCCATGGGCGGTGGGACTGAAGCTTTCTTT	CASSPMGGGTEAFF
TRBD2	TRBJ2-1	TRBV11-1	few	TGTGCCAGCACCAATCCGGGACTAGCGGGGGGTTCAATCTACAATGAGCAGTTCTTC	CASTNPGLAGGSIYNEQFF
-	TRBJ1-6	TRBV3-1	few	TGTGCCAGCAGCCAAGATGGGTTTAATTCACCCCTCCACTTT	CASSQDGFNSPLHF
-	TRBJ2-1	TRBV5-1	many	TGCGCCAGCAGCTTACGGGAGAGCTCCTACAATGAGCAGTTCTTC	CASSLRESSYNEQFF
TRBD1	TRBJ1-1	TRBV29-1	many	TGCAGCGTTGGACAGGGGAAAACAACTGAAGCTTTCTTT	CSVGQGKTTEAFF
-	TRBJ2-5	TRBV7-7	few	TGTGCCAGCAGCCCAGAAGACAGGAGAGAGACCCAGTACTTC	CASSPEDRRETQYF
-	TRBJ2-7	TRBV7-9	few	TGTGCCAGCAGCGCAAGAGGTTTCTCCTACGAGCAGTACTTC	CASSARGFSYEQYF
-	TRBJ2-1	TRBV25-1	many	TGTGCCAGCAGTGACAGGGTCTCCGGGAATGAGCAGTTCTTC	CASSDRVSGNEQFF
-	TRBJ2-7	TRBV11-2	many	TGTGCCAGCAGCAGATCCCCCGGGACTTACGAGCAGTACTTC	CASSRSPGTYEQYF
TRBD1	TRBJ2-7	TRBV7-3	many	TGTGCCAGCAGCTTAGAGTATGGGACAGCCTACGAGCAGTACTTC	CASSLEYGTAYEQYF
TRBD1	TRBJ2-1	TRBV27	-	TGTGCCAGCAGTCCCTGGGACAGGGACAATGAGCAGTTCTTC	CASSPWDRDNEQFF
-	TRBJ1-1	TRBV7-9	few	TGTGCCAGCAGCTTAGGGCAGGGGCGAAACTTCGAAGCTTTCTTT	CASSLGQGRNFEAFF
TRBD2	TRBJ2-3	TRBV2	-	TGTACCAGCATAGGAGCGGGACTAGCGGGAGACGCACATACGGATACGCAGTATTTT	CTSIGAGLAGDAHTDTQYF
-	TRBJ2-7	TRBV4-2	many	TGTGCCAGCAGCCAAGAGGATCAGACCTACGAGCAGTACTTC	CASSQEDQTYEQYF
-	TRBJ2-3	TRBV20-1	many	TGCAGTGCTCGAACAGGGACTGAAACAGATACGCAGTATTTT	CSARTGTETDTQYF
-	TRBJ2-2	TRBV7-9	many	TGTGCCAGCAGCTTATCCGGGTACGGAGCTAGCGGGGAGCTGTTTTTT	CASSLSGYGASGELFF
-	TRBJ1-2	TRBV6-5	many	TGTGCCAGCAGTTACAACAGCCTATATGGCTACACCTTC	CASSYNSLYGYTF
TRBD1	TRBJ2-7	TRBV15	many	TGTGCCACCCGACCGGGACAGAGCTCCTACGAGCAGTACTTC	CATRPGQSSYEQYF
TRBD2	TRBJ2-7	TRBV5-1	-	TGCGCCAGCAGCTTACGGGAGGACTCCTACGAGCAGTACTTC	CASSLREDSYEQYF
-	TRBJ2-3	TRBV11-2	few	TGTGCCAGCAGCTTATCCGGATTCACAGATACGCAGTATTTT	CASSLSGFTDTQYF
-	TRBJ2-7	TRBV15	many	TGTGCCACCAGCAGCAGGAGCTCCTACGAGCAGTACTTC	CATSSRSSYEQYF
-	TRBJ2-3	TRBV7-6	-	TGTGCCAGCATCAAGGGCGGCGGTACAGATACGCAGTATTTT	CASIKGGGTDTQYF
TRBD2	TRBJ2-1	TRBV7-8	many	TGTGCCAGCAGCTTACGTACAGCGGGGGGGCCCGCGAGCAATGAGCAGTTCTTC	CASSLRTAGGPASNEQFF